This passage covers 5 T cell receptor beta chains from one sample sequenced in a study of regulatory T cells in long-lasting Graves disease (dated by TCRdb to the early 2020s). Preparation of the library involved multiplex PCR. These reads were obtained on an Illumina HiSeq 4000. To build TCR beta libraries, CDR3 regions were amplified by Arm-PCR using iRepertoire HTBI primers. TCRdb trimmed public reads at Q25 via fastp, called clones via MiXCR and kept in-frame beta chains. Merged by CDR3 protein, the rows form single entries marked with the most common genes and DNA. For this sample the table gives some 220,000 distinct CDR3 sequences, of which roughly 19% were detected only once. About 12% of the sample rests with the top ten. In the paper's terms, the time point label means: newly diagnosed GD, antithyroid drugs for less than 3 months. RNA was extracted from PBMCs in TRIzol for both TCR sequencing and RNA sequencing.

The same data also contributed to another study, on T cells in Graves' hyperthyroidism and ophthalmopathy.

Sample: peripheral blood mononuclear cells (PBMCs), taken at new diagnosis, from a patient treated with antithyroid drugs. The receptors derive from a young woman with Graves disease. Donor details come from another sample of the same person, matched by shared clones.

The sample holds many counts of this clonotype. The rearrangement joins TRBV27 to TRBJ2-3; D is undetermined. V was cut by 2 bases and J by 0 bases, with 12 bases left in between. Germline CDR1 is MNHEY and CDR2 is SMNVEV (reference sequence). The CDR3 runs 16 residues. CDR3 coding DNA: TGTGCCAGCAGTTTAGGCACACAGATTAGCACAGATACGCAGTATTTT. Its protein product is CASSLGTQISTDTQYF.

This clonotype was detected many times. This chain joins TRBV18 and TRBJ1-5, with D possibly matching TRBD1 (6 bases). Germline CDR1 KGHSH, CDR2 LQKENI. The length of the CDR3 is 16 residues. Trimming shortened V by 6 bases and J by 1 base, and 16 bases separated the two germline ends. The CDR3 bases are TGTGCCAGCTCTCCGGAGGGGGGAATAAGCAATCAGCCCCAGCATTTT. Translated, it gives CASSPEGGISNQPQHF.

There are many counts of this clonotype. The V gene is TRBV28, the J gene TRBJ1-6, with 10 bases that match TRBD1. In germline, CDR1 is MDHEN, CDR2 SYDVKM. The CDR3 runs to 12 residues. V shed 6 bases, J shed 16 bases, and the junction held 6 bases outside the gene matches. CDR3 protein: CASRVGQGELHF. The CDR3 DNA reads TGTGCCAGCAGGGTAGGACAGGGGGAACTCCACTTT.

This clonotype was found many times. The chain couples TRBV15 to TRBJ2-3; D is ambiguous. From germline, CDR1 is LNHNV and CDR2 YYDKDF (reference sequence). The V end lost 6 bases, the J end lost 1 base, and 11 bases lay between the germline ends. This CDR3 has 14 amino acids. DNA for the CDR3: TGTGCCACCAGTATAACAGAGGGCACAGATACGCAGTATTTT. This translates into CATSITEGTDTQYF.

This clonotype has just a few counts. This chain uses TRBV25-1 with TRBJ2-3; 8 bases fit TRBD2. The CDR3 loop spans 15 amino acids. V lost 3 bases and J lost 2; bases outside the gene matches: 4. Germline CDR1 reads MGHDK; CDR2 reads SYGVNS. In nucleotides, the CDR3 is TGTGCCAGCAGTGACCCAGCGGGAGCCACAGATACGCAGTATTTT. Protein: CASSDPAGATDTQYF.